One and the same sample provided the 23 T cell receptor beta chains below, sequenced in a study of blood T cell repertoires in COVID-19. Sequencing used immunoSEQ multiplex PCR; TCRdb keeps in-frame clones, though not all of them. The table shows around 180,000 clones, with around 88% occurring only once. Sequencing input: peripheral blood. These receptors were obtained from a woman in her 30s with acute or convalescent COVID-19.

The V gene is TRBV6-6, the J gene TRBJ2-1; 8 positions agree with TRBD2. The CDR3 has 16 residues. Germline V gives CDR1 MNHNY, CDR2 SVGAGI (reference sequence). V lost 2 bases to trimming and J lost 6 bases; unmatched junction nucleotides: 9. The DNA for the CDR3 is TGTGCCAGCAGTTACCCCGCGGGGGGAGTGATCAATGAGCAGTTCTTC. As protein: CASSYPAGGVINEQFF.

The V and J genes are TRBV28 and TRBJ2-1; the match to TRBD2 covers 7 bases. The CDR3 totals 14 residues. After removal of 7 bases from V and 8 bases from J, the junction contained 11 bases not matched to a gene. Per the germline V gene, CDR1 is MDHEN and CDR2 is SYDVKM. This chain's CDR3 is CASKRDPQAHEQFF. The CDR3 region has the DNA TGTGCCAGCAAGCGGGACCCCCAGGCCCATGAGCAGTTCTTC.

The chain combines TRBV3-1 (or the pseudogene TRBV3-2) with TRBJ2-1; D uncertain. V lost 2 bases and J 1 base, leaving 3 bases between the germline ends. The CDR3 has 13 residues. Per germline, CDR1 LGHDT and CDR2 YNNKEL (reference sequence). The CDR3 is CASSQRSYNEQFF. CDR3 coding DNA: TGTGCCAGCAGCCAACGTTCCTACAATGAGCAGTTCTTC.

This chain joins TRBV5-4 and TRBJ1-1; the D gene is possibly TRBD1 (6 bases). CDR3 length equals 14 residues. V lost 1 base, J lost 1 base, and 8 bases lay in between. The germline gives CDR1 SGHNT, CDR2 YYREEE (reference sequence). The CDR3 nucleotides read TGTGCCAGCAGCTTGACAGGGCAGAACACTGAAGCTTTCTTT. Its translation is CASSLTGQNTEAFF.

J is TRBJ2-1 and V is TRBV9, with TRBD2 identical over 8 bases. The CDR3 runs 16 residues. Looked up from germline, CDR1 is SGDLS and CDR2 is YYNGEE. The V gene end was trimmed by 1 base and the J gene end by 8 bases; junction bases not matched to a gene: 11. CDR3 in amino acids: CASSVLRTSPPDEQFF. Written as DNA, the CDR3 is TGTGCCAGCAGCGTATTGCGGACTAGCCCCCCTGATGAGCAGTTCTTC.

The rearrangement links TRBV3-1 (or the pseudogene TRBV3-2) to TRBJ2-2; 11 bases match TRBD2. CDR3 length: 17 amino acids. The trim removed 3 bases at V and 3 bases at J, leaving 6 bases unmatched. Germline values: CDR1 LGHDT, CDR2 YNNKEL (reference sequence). CDR3 amino acids: CASSQLSGRVDTGELFF. The CDR3 DNA reads TGTGCCAGCAGCCAGCTTAGCGGGAGGGTTGACACCGGGGAGCTGTTTTTT.

This clone has just one count. The chain combines TRBV7-2 with TRBJ1-5; 8 bases line up with TRBD1. Germline assignment: CDR1 SGHTA and CDR2 FQGNSA. J gave up 7 bases and V 5 bases, and 4 bases lay outside the gene matches. CDR3 length: 13 amino acids. The CDR3 loop reads CASSTDRGQPQHF. Here the CDR3 DNA reads TGTGCCAGCAGCACCGACAGGGGACAGCCCCAGCATTTT.

The chain carries TRBV2 and TRBJ2-7, with 8 bases identical to TRBD1. The CDR3 consists of 15 residues. Per germline, CDR1 SNHLY and CDR2 FYNNEI. J gave up 6 bases and V 6 bases, and 13 bases lay outside the gene matches. The DNA for the CDR3 is TGTGCCAGCAGCGCTCCCGGGACAGGAATTCTCGAGCAGTACTTC. This sequence encodes CASSAPGTGILEQYF.

The chain joins TRBV9 to TRBJ1-1, with D possibly matching TRBD1 (5 bases). Germline CDR1 SGDLS, CDR2 YYNGEE. The CDR3 loop spans 17 amino acids. Trimming took 0 bases from V and 5 from J, leaving 20 bases between them. The CDR3 nucleotides read TGTGCCAGCAGCGTAGAACAGGAGCCACTCCGGGGGACTGAAGCTTTCTTT. It codes for CASSVEQEPLRGTEAFF.

This chain links TRBV7-9 with TRBJ2-1, with 11 bases fitting TRBD2. The CDR3 has 15 amino acids. V shed 5 bases and J 9 bases; nucleotides not matched to a gene: 9. The germline gives CDR1 SEHNR, CDR2 FQNEAQ (reference sequence). In DNA, the CDR3 is TGTGCCAGCAGCGGCCTGCTAGCGGGGGGTGGTGAGCAGTTCTTC. As protein: CASSGLLAGGGEQFF. The entire variable domain, with the rest obtained from reference TRBV7-9 and TRBJ2-1, is as follows: DTGVSQNPRHKITKRGQNVTFRCDPISEHNRLYWYRQTLGQGPEFLTYFQNEAQLEKSRLLSDRFSAERPKGSFSTLEIQRTEQGDSAMYLCASSGLLAGGGEQFFGPGTRLTVL.

The chain employs TRBV27 and TRBJ2-3; D unclear. V gave up 3 bases and J gave up 5 bases, with 9 bases separating them. The length of the CDR3 is 13 residues. Germline CDR1 MNHEY, CDR2 SMNVEV (reference sequence). Here the CDR3 DNA reads TGTGCCAGCAGTTTTTTCGGTGAAGATACGCAGTATTTT. Translation: CASSFFGEDTQYF.

The gene calls are TRBV28 and TRBJ1-1; TRBD1 agrees at 11 bases. Germline trimming cut 5 bases from V and 13 bases from J; bases unmatched to any gene: 3. Looked up from germline, CDR1 is MDHEN and CDR2 is SYDVKM. CDR3 length: 11 amino acids. DNA for the CDR3: TGTGCCAGCAGTGCCGGGACAGGGGGTTTCTTT. Translating it yields CASSAGTGGFF.

This chain links TRBV3-1 (or the pseudogene TRBV3-2) with TRBJ2-5; D is unclear. Germline V gene lookup returns CDR1 LGHDT and CDR2 YNNKEL (reference sequence). V lost 2 bases and J lost 7, with 11 bases in between. The CDR3 is made up of 13 amino acids. CDR3 in amino acids: CASSQSTVGTQYF. The CDR3, as DNA: TGTGCCAGCAGCCAATCGACTGTCGGGACCCAGTACTTC.

This chain links TRBV3-1 (or the pseudogene TRBV3-2) with TRBJ2-1, with 11 bases identical to TRBD2. CDR1 is LGHDT and CDR2 is YNNKEL in the germline V gene (reference sequence). Trimming at V came to 8 bases and at J to 7 bases, leaving 7 bases not matched to a gene. CDR3 size: 14 residues. The CDR3 spells CASELAGVGNEQFF. DNA for the CDR3: TGTGCCAGCGAACTAGCGGGAGTCGGGAATGAGCAGTTCTTC.

This sequence joins TRBV6-6 and TRBJ1-3; 7 bases map to TRBD1. CDR3 length: 18 residues. V was pared by 5 bases and J by 4 bases, with 17 bases of the junction left unmatched. CDR1 MNHNY and CDR2 SVGAGI come from the germline V gene (reference sequence). The CDR3: CASSRYTPGQRTGNTIYF. In DNA, the CDR3 is TGTGCCAGCAGTAGATACACACCGGGACAGAGAACCGGAAACACCATATATTTT.

The rearrangement uses TRBV9 and TRBJ2-1, with D tentatively TRBD2 (6 bases). Germline lookup yields CDR1 SGDLS and CDR2 YYNGEE. V lost 7 bases and J lost 9, with 17 bases in between. The CDR3 runs 13 residues. CDR3 protein: CASAEGMVAEQFF. The CDR3 DNA reads TGTGCCAGCGCGGAGGGGATGGTAGCTGAGCAGTTCTTC.

The chain carries TRBV14 and TRBJ2-7; 7 nucleotides line up with TRBD2. The CDR3 spans 14 residues. With 1 base clipped from V and 2 bases from J, the junction kept 2 bases outside the gene matches. CDR1 is SGHDN and CDR2 is FVKESK in the germline V gene. As DNA, the CDR3 is TGTGCCAGCAGCCAAGTAGCGGGCCCCTACGAGCAGTACTTC. Its protein is CASSQVAGPYEQYF.

The chain links TRBV7-6 to TRBJ2-7; D might be TRBD2 (6 bases). CDR1 SGHVS and CDR2 FNYEAQ come from the germline V gene. V was shortened by 6 bases and J by 3 bases, with 24 bases between the two germline ends. The CDR3 is 17 amino acids. The CDR3 nucleotides are TGTGCCAGCAGTCTTAGTGGGCGGGGAGGAACACACTACGAGCAGTACTTC. The encoded protein is CASSLSGRGGTHYEQYF.

The CDR3 region has the DNA TGTGCCAGCAGTTACTCGAGGTTAGCCGGGGAGCTGTTTTTT. Translated, it gives CASSYSRLAGELFF. This chain links TRBV6-2 or TRBV6-3 with TRBJ2-2; no reliable D call. CDR1 MNHEY and CDR2 SVGEGT come from the germline V gene. Trimming cost V 0 bases and J 6 bases, with 8 bases left between them. The CDR3 spans 14 residues.

The V call is TRBV10-3, the J call TRBJ2-3; unclear D gene. Trimming cost V 1 base and J 4 bases, with 3 bases left between them. Germline values: CDR1 ENHRY, CDR2 SYGVKD. CDR3 size: 12 residues. CDR3 protein: CAISEFADTQYF. Written as DNA, the CDR3 is TGTGCCATCAGTGAGTTCGCAGATACGCAGTATTTT.

Comment on this clone: Distinct nucleotide sequences in the sample also encode this CDR3. The chain joins TRBV7-2 to TRBJ2-5; 7 bases fit TRBD1. The length of the CDR3 is 14 residues. Germline CDR1 reads SGHTA; CDR2 reads FQGNSA. With 5 bases clipped from V and 5 bases from J, the junction kept 8 bases outside the gene matches. The DNA for the CDR3 is TGTGCCAGCAGCCTGAACAGGGGTGGGGAGACCCAGTACTTC. As protein: CASSLNRGGETQYF. Full variable domain (remainder filled in from reference TRBV7-2 and TRBJ2-5): GAGVSQSPSNKVTEKGKDVELRCDPISGHTALYWYRQSLGQGLEFLIYFQGNSAPDKSGLPSDRFSAERTGGSVSTLTIQRTQQEDSAVYLCASSLNRGGETQYFGPGTRLLVL.

This chain uses TRBV6-5 with TRBJ2-7; weak D call: TRBD2 (6 bases). The V gene's germline CDR1 is MNHEY and CDR2 SVGAGI. This CDR3 comprises 14 residues. Deletions cut 6 bases from V and 6 bases from J, with 18 bases between. The CDR3 protein is CASRRIAAASEQYF. The DNA for the CDR3 is TGTGCCAGCAGACGCATAGCGGCCGCCTCCGAGCAGTACTTC.

The rearrangement joins TRBV5-1 to TRBJ1-1; D gene ambiguous. CDR1 and CDR2 (germline): SGHRS, YFSETQ. Trimming took off 0 bases at V and 1 base at J, with 7 bases between the two ends. CDR3 size: 14 residues. CDR3 sequence: CASSLVARNTEAFF. The CDR3 DNA reads as TGCGCCAGCAGCTTGGTCGCGAGGAACACTGAAGCTTTCTTT.